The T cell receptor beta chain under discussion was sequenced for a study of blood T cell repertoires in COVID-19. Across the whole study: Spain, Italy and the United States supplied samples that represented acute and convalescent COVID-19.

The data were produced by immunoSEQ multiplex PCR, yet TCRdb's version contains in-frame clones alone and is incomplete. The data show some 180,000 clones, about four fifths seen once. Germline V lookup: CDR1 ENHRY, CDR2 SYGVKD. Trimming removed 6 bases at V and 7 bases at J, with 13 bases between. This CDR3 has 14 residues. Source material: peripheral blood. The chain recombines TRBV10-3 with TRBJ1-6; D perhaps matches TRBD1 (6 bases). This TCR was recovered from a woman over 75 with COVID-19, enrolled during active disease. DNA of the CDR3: TGTGCCATCAGGGGCGGCGGGGGCAATTCACCCCTCCACTTT. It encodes CAIRGGGGNSPLHF.